Sequencing of this T cell receptor (beta chain) was carried out in a study of beta chain features in type 1 diabetes. About the study: Some 110,000,000 sorted cells were examined across all samples. Study-wide results and caveats: Naive, central memory and regulatory TCRB repertoires appeared more similar among patients than healthy donors. Within each of all four CD4+ subsets, Type 1 diabetes patients had TCRB CDR3s that were moderately but significantly shorter.

On this clone itself: Antigen: not known.

Trimming removed 7 bases from V and 0 bases from J, with 16 bases in between. The length of the CDR3 is 15 residues. Per the germline V gene, CDR1 is SGHAT and CDR2 is FQNNGV. The authors reverse transcribed all of the isolated RNA, so sequencing captured expressed TCRB transcripts. Assay: immunoSEQ multiplex PCR; the TCRdb copy retains only in-frame clones and omits some. The profile shows about 14,000 clones, over 60% of them singletons. This chain joins TRBV11-2 and TRBJ2-7; D remains ambiguous. The receptor's source is a woman aged 18-29 years with type 1 diabetes. Sample: stem cell memory CD4+ T cells from blood. The CDR3 is CASILTVPSSYEQYF. In DNA, the CDR3 is TGTGCCAGCATCCTCACTGTTCCAAGCTCCTACGAGCAGTACTTC.